The source of this T cell receptor (beta chain) is a study of blood T cell repertoires in COVID-19 (dated by TCRdb to 2020 to 2021). For context, the study as a whole: Collaborator samples came from the United States, Italy and Spain and covered acute and convalescent phases of COVID-19. The material from the prospective study consisted of cDNA or gDNA derived from T cells, B-cell-depleted T cells, or PBMCs. The dataset comprised deeply sampled blood TCRbeta repertoires from subjects exposed to, actively infected with, or recovered from COVID-19. The repertoires were released in a freely available public database meant as a resource for research on the immune response to SARS-CoV-2. Samples came from the ongoing ImmuneRACE study (first 160 participants) plus 1,254 subjects from 6 global collaborators. The sample metadata nearly always contained a de-identified subject ID, COVID-19 status, age in years and sex. Where available, HLA class I and class II types were taken from metadata supplied by the sample provider and were not determined by assay-based typing.

Details on this clone: Its antigen remains undetermined. Base quality data are lacking; no much larger clone is found one base away.

The immunoSEQ Assay, a bias-controlled multiplex PCR, was used to amplify TCRbeta CDR3 regions from genomic DNA. Concerning the study's data processing: The number of nucleated cells in each sample was estimated from the amplification of reference gene primers within the assay. Sequence reads were collapsed and filtered to measure the absolute abundance of every unique TCRbeta CDR3 rearrangement. For each sample, productive Simpson clonality was calculated as the square root of Simpson's diversity index over productive rearrangements. In its TCRdb copy, this immuneACCESS table keeps in-frame sequences only and misses some clones. Where compared with another copy, unresolved V genes explain less than half of these, and the others have no known cause. That table is the source of V, J and clone size, and D and trimming were worked out from the DNA. The sample records about 98,000 clones, roughly 86% of which are singletons. The ten largest clones represent about 9.4% of the sample.

Collaborating institutions collected whole blood in K2EDTA tubes following their own protocols. For TCRbeta analysis, collaborator samples were shipped as frozen whole blood, as isolated PBMCs, or as DNA extracted from either sample type. Study-level results and caveats: How much clinical and demographic metadata was included differed by source and by participant, and the metadata was provided uncurated.

CDR1 and CDR2, per the germline V gene (reference sequence), are SEHNR and FQNEAQ. The junction carries 15 bases between V and J, which are trimmed by 1 base and 5 bases respectively. The CDR3 goes from the cysteine to the phenylalanine over 15 residues. Solely the CDR3 DNA is kept, with 45 bases framed from the first base. Sequenced sample: peripheral blood. This clonotype was obtained from a man aged 50 to 60 with acute or convalescent COVID-19. The chain employs TRBV7-9 and TRBJ2-7; the D gene lacks a confident call. The CDR3 reads as follows: CASSLGTGSMDEQYF. The DNA reads as follows: TGTGCCAGCAGCTTAGGCACGGGTAGCATGGACGAGCAGTACTTC.